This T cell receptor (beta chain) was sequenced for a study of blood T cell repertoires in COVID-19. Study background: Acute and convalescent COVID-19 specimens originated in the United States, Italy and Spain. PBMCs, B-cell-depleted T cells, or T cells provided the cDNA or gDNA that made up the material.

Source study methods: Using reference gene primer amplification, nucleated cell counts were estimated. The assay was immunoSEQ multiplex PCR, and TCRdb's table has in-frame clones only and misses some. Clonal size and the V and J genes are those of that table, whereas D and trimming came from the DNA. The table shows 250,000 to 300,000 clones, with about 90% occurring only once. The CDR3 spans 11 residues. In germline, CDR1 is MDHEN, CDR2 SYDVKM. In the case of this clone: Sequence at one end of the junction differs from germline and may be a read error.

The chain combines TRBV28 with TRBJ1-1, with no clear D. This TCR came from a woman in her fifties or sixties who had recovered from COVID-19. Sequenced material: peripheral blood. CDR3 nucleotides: TGTGCCAGCCGTTTGAGGGATTCCGGTTTCTTT. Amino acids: CASRLRDSGFF.